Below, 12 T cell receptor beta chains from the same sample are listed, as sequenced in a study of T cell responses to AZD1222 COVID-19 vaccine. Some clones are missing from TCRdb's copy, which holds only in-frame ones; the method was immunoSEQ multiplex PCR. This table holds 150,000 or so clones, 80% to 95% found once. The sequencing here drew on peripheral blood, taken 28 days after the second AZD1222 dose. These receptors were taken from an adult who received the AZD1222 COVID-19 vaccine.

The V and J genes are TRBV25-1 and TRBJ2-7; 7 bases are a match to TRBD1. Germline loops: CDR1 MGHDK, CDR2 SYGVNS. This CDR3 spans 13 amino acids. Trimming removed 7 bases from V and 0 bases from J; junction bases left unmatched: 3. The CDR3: CASTNRGSYEQYF. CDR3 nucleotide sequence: TGTGCCAGCACCAACAGGGGCTCCTACGAGCAGTACTTC.

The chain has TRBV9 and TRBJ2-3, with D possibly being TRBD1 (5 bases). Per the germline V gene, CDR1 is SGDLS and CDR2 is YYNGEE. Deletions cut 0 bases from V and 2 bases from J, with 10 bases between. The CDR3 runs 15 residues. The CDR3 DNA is TGTGCCAGCAGCGTAGAACAGGCACACACAGATACGCAGTATTTT. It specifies CASSVEQAHTDTQYF.

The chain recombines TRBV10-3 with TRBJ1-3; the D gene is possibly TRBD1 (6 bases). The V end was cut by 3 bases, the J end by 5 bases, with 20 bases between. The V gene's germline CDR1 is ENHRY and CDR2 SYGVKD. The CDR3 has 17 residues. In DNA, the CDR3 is TGTGCCATCAGTGATATCCGACAGGACGAGGGCCGAAACACCATATATTTT. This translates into CAISDIRQDEGRNTIYF.

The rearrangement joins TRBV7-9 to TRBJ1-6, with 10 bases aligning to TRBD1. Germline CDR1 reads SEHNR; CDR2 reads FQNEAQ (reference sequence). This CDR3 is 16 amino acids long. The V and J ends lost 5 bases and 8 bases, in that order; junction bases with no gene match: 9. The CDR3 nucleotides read TGTGCCAGCAGCGCCTGGGACAGGGGACGGGATTCACCCCTCCACTTT. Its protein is CASSAWDRGRDSPLHF.

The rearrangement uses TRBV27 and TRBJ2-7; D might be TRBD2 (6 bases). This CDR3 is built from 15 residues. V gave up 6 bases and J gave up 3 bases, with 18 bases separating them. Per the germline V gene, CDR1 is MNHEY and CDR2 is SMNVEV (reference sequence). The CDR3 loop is CASREGPTSYYEQYF. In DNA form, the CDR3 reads TGTGCCAGCAGGGAGGGACCCACTTCGTACTACGAGCAGTACTTC.

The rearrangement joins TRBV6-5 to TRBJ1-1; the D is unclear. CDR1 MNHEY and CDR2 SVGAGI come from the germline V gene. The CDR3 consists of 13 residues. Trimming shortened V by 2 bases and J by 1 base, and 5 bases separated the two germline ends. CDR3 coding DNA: TGTGCCAGCAGTTACGTCAAGAACACTGAAGCTTTCTTT. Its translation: CASSYVKNTEAFF.

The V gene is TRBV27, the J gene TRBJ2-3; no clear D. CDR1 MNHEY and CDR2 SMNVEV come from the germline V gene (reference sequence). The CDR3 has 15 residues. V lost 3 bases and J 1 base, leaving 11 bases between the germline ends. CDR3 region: CASSFLPDRTDTQYF. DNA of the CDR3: TGTGCCAGCAGTTTTCTCCCGGACCGCACAGATACGCAGTATTTT.

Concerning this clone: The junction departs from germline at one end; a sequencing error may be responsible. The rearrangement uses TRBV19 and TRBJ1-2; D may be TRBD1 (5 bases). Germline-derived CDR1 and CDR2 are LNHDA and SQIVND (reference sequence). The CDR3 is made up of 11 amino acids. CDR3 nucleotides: TGTGCCAATAGTGGCAGGGACGGCTACACCTTC. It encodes CANSGRDGYTF.

Written as DNA, the CDR3 is TGTGCCAGTAGTAACAGGGTTAATTCACCCCTCCACTTT. Translating it yields CASSNRVNSPLHF. The chain recombines TRBV19 with TRBJ1-6; D is possibly TRBD1 (6 bases). Trimming took 4 bases from V and 6 from J, leaving 7 bases between them. Germline assignment: CDR1 LNHDA and CDR2 SQIVND (reference sequence). The CDR3 is 13 amino acids.

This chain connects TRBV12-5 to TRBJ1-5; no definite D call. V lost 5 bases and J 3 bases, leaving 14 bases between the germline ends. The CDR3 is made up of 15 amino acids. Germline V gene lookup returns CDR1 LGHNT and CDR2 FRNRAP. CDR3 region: CASGTPVWANQPQHF. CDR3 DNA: TGTGCTAGTGGTACCCCCGTGTGGGCCAATCAGCCCCAGCATTTT.

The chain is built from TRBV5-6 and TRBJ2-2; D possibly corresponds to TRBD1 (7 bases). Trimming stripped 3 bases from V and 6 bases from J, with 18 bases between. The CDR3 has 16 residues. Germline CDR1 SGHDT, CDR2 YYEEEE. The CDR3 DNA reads TGTGCCAGCAGCTCACCTGGGACTCAGGGGGCCGGGGAGCTGTTTTTT. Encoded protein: CASSSPGTQGAGELFF.

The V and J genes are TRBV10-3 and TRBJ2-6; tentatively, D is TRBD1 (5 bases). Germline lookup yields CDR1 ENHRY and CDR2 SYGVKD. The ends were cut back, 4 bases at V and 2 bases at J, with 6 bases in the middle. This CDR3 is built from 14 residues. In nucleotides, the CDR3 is TGTGCCATCAGTGTAGGGGCTGGGGCCAACGTCCTGACTTTC. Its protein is CAISVGAGANVLTF.